This entry lists 7 T cell receptor beta chains sequenced from one sample in a study of blood T cell repertoires in COVID-19. Sequencing used immunoSEQ multiplex PCR; TCRdb keeps in-frame clones, though not all of them. The sample has roughly 200,000 clones, 80% to 90% seen once. Specimen: peripheral blood. These receptor sequences come from a man aged 40-55 years with active or convalescent COVID-19.

The chain links TRBV4-1 to TRBJ1-2; 8 positions agree with TRBD1. Germline loops: CDR1 MGHRA, CDR2 YSYEKL. This CDR3 contains 18 residues. The trim removed 0 bases at V and 2 bases at J, leaving 11 bases unmatched. CDR3 protein: CASSQDGAGGLRNYGYTF. CDR3 bases: TGCGCCAGCAGCCAAGACGGGGCAGGGGGCTTACGGAACTATGGCTACACCTTC.

The V and J genes are TRBV10-2 and TRBJ1-1, with TRBD1 identical over 10 bases. The junction had 6 bases not matched to a gene; V was cut back by 7 bases and J by 7 bases. CDR1 WSHSY and CDR2 SAAADI come from the germline V gene. The CDR3 contains 13 residues. DNA of the CDR3: TGCGCCAGCAATCTATGGGACAGGGGTGAAGCTTTCTTT. This sequence encodes CASNLWDRGEAFF.

The chain couples TRBV10-3 to TRBJ1-1, with D possibly TRBD1 on 6 matching bases. The CDR3 is made up of 14 amino acids. CDR1 and CDR2 (germline): ENHRY, SYGVKD. Trimming removed 3 bases at V and 1 base at J, with 9 bases between. Written as DNA, the CDR3 is TGTGCCATCAGTGAATTGGGACAGAACACTGAAGCTTTCTTT. This codes for CAISELGQNTEAFF.

The chain combines TRBV11-2 with TRBJ1-2; D not certain. Trimming removed 1 base at V and 6 bases at J, with 15 bases between. Germline V gene sequence: CDR1 SGHAT, CDR2 FQNNGV. The CDR3 consists of 15 residues. CDR3 sequence: CASSLGVFGRDGYTF. CDR3 sequence (DNA): TGTGCCAGCAGCTTAGGCGTTTTCGGTCGGGATGGCTACACCTTC.

The J gene is TRBJ2-2, the V gene TRBV25-1, with 7 bases lining up with TRBD1. Germline CDR1 and CDR2: MGHDK and SYGVNS. Unmatched junction bases numbered 13, after V lost 4 bases and J lost 8 bases. CDR3 size: 16 residues. The CDR3, as DNA: TGTGCCAGCAGTGCAAGAAGGACAGGATCGGGTGGGGAGCTGTTTTTT. Amino acids: CASSARRTGSGGELFF.

This CDR3 reads CASSPNRRDSRTSGRTNEGEQYF. DNA for the CDR3: TGCGCCAGCAGTCCCAACCGGAGGGATTCCCGGACTAGCGGCAGGACGAACGAGGGCGAGCAGTACTTC. The chain has TRBV23-1 and TRBJ2-7; the match to TRBD2 covers 10 bases. TRBV23-1 has ORF status, its function being uncertain. Losses at the gene ends were 4 bases for V and 6 bases for J; bases not matched to a gene: 33. This CDR3 is built from 23 residues.

J is TRBJ2-1 and V is TRBV5-1; 8 bases line up with TRBD2. V gave up 0 bases and J gave up 0 bases; unmatched junction bases: 5. From germline, CDR1 is SGHRS and CDR2 YFSETQ. The CDR3 has 17 residues. CDR3 sequence: CASSLVGGGSSYNEQFF. The CDR3 bases are TGCGCCAGCAGCTTGGTAGGCGGGGGGAGCTCCTACAATGAGCAGTTCTTC.